This entry features one TCR beta chain sequence. The data were taken from a study of STAT5B mutations in CD4+ large granular lymphocyte leukemia. TCRdb keeps only in-frame clones here, not all; method: immunoSEQ multiplex PCR. The sample records 25,000 to 35,000 clones, 70% to 75% being singletons. This CDR3 has 15 amino acids. V dropped 10 bases and J dropped 3 bases, with 21 bases sitting between them. Germline V CDR1 and CDR2: SGDLS, YYNGEE. The sequence was obtained from a human donor in good health. Sequencing was done on a sample of CD4+ T cells from blood buffy coats. This rearrangement joins TRBV9 to TRBJ2-3; maybe TRBD2 (6 bases). The DNA for the CDR3 is TGTGCCCGCGGTACTAGCAGGAATCGTACAGATACGCAGTATTTT. Encoded protein: CARGTSRNRTDTQYF.